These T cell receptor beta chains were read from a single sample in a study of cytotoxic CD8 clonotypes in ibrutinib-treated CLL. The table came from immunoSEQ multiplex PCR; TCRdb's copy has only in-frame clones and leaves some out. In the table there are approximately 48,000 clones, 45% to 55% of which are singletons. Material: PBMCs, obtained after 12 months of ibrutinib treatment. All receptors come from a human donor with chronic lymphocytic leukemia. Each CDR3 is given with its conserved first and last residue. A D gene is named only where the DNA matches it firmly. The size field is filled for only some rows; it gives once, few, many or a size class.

CASSVEDGERTEAFF,TGTGCCAGCAGCGTAGAGGATGGGGAGCGCACTGAAGCTTTCTTT,TRBJ1-1,TRBV9,-,-
CASSLAGRGDSGNTIYF,TGTGCCAGCAGCTTAGCGGGCAGGGGCGACTCTGGAAACACCATATATTTT,TRBJ1-3,TRBV11-3,-,-
CSVDAGGTEAFF,TGCAGCGTTGACGCGGGCGGCACTGAAGCTTTCTTT,TRBJ1-1,TRBV29-1,-,-
CASSLDRVSYGYTF,TGTGCCAGCAGCTTAGACAGGGTTAGCTATGGCTACACCTTC,TRBJ1-2,TRBV11-2,-,few
CASSSTGNSPLHF,TGTGCCAGTAGCTCAACGGGGAATTCACCCCTCCACTTT,TRBJ1-6,TRBV6-1,-,-
CSAYTNTEAFF,TGCAGTGCTTATACAAACACTGAAGCTTTCTTT,TRBJ1-1,TRBV20-1,-,few
CASSLGQGGINEQFF,TGTGCCAGCAGCTTAGGCCAGGGAGGTATCAATGAGCAGTTCTTC,TRBJ2-1,TRBV7-9,-,-
CASRRDRVSTGELFF,TGTGCCAGTAGGAGGGACAGGGTGTCAACCGGGGAGCTGTTTTTT,TRBJ2-2,TRBV19,TRBD1,-
CASSLKLGYEQYF,TGCGCCAGCAGCTTGAAACTTGGTTACGAGCAGTACTTC,TRBJ2-7,TRBV5-1,-,few
CASSLASDTQYF,TGCGCCAGCAGCTTGGCTTCAGATACGCAGTATTTT,TRBJ2-3,TRBV5-1,-,once
CASSLGRGQETQYF,TGCGCCAGCAGCTTGGGCAGGGGACAAGAGACCCAGTACTTC,TRBJ2-5,TRBV5-1,-,-
CASSLLAGGAYEQFF,TGTGCCAGCAGTTTACTAGCGGGAGGGGCGTATGAGCAGTTCTTC,TRBJ2-1,TRBV27,TRBD2,-
CASSAGTGGKSTYEQYF,TGTGCCAGCTCAGCCGGGACAGGGGGCAAATCTACCTACGAGCAGTACTTC,TRBJ2-7,TRBV18,TRBD1,few
CASSRTDNSPLHF,TGTGCCAGCAGCCGGACGGATAATTCACCCCTCCACTTT,TRBJ1-6,TRBV27,-,-
CASRSGQGADTIYF,TGTGCCAGCAGGTCCGGACAGGGGGCGGACACCATATATTTT,TRBJ1-3,TRBV6-6,TRBD1,-
CASSLKGTATDTQYF,TGTGCCAGCAGTTTAAAAGGGACAGCTACAGATACGCAGTATTTT,TRBJ2-3,TRBV28,TRBD1,few
CAIGSANTEAFF,TGTGCCATCGGTTCGGCGAACACTGAAGCTTTCTTT,TRBJ1-1,TRBV10-3,-,few
CASSPGLALNEQFF,TGCGCCAGCAGCCCGGGACTAGCGTTGAATGAGCAGTTCTTC,TRBJ2-1,TRBV5-1,TRBD2,few
CASISNSDTQYF,TGCGCCAGCATAAGCAACTCAGATACGCAGTATTTT,TRBJ2-3,TRBV5-1,-,few
CATSREASQPQHF,TGTGCCACCAGCAGAGAAGCAAGTCAGCCCCAGCATTTT,TRBJ1-5,TRBV15,-,-
CASSRSNQPQHF,TGTGCCAGCAGCCGTAGCAATCAGCCCCAGCATTTT,TRBJ1-5,TRBV9,-,-
CASSENRRNTEAFF,TGTGCCAGCAGTGAAAACAGGAGGAACACTGAAGCTTTCTTT,TRBJ1-1,TRBV2,-,-
CASRSKGAACGYTF,TGTGCCAGCAGGTCAAAGGGGGCGGCGTGTGGCTACACCTTC,TRBJ1-2,TRBV6-4,TRBD1,-
CASSLQYGPEAFF,TGTGCCAGCAGTTTGCAGTACGGGCCTGAAGCTTTCTTT,TRBJ1-1,TRBV28,-,few
CASSLEEGRTGELFF,TGTGCCAGCAGCTTAGAAGAGGGGCGAACCGGGGAGCTGTTTTTT,TRBJ2-2,TRBV7-8,-,few
CASGQGIETGELFF,TGCGCCAGCGGTCAAGGAATTGAAACCGGGGAGCTGTTTTTT,TRBJ2-2,TRBV5-1,-,-